This T cell receptor (beta chain) is from a study of vaccination and CD4 T cells after COVID-19. The Oncomine TCR Beta short-read assay sequenced DNA from cultured CD4+ T cells. TCRdb recomputed calls from the PCR reads with MiXCR, one row per CDR3 protein. The sample has 10,000 to 15,000 distinct CDR3 sequences; approximately 58% are singletons. Treatment noted: roughly 10-day PBMC culture with coronavirus spike peptide pools or control peptides (ViraFEST assay). With about 10 ug/ml peptide pools and roughly 9 IU/ml IL-2, PBMCs were cultured at about 1.9 million per well. CDR1 and CDR2 (germline): ENHRY, SYGVKD. CDR3 length: 13 residues. Trimming took off 5 bases at V and 7 bases at J, with 12 bases between the two ends. Regarding this clonotype: Its matching antigen is unknown.

Sequences were obtained from CD4+ T cells from blood, cultured in vitro. This chain joins TRBV10-3 and TRBJ2-4; D may match TRBD1 or TRBD2 (5 bases each). The TCR sequence derives from a human donor who had recovered from COVID-19. The CDR3 is CAISSEEGNIQYF. CDR3 DNA: TGTGCCATCAGTAGCGAAGAGGGGAACATTCAGTACTTC.